This T cell receptor (beta chain) emerged from a study of cytomegalovirus exposure and HLA in healthy donors (dated by TCRdb to 2016 to 2017). In the study overall: According to a later analysis, one platform produced both the approximately 110 validation repertoires and the 720 or so repertoires of the first cohort. The study aimed to test whether cataloging public T cell receptors could reveal signatures of past pathogen exposure. To predict cytomegalovirus infection status, the study combined high-throughput TCR immunosequencing, statistical association of individual TCRs with disease status, and machine learning. Besides the first cohort of under 700 subjects, a separate validation cohort made up of over 95 different subjects was used.

On this clone: This receptor's antigen is unknown. Base qualities are missing; no much larger clone stands one base away.

Receptors were amplified or captured by the immunoSEQ multiplex PCR assay. As for the authors' bioinformatics: To diagnose cytomegalovirus status from the catalog of TCR beta chain sequences, a statistical classification framework was built. TCRdb's version of the immuneACCESS table is confined to in-frame rearrangements and falls short of the full clone set. An unresolved V gene accounts for under half of the shortfall where checked; the remainder is of unknown origin. From that table come the V and J calls and clone size; the DNA was used to work out D and trimming. This sample is represented by roughly 310,000 clones; roughly 90% of them were singletons. In total, the top ten clones hold more than 0.95% of the sample. Donors formed part of the validation cohort, which comprised some 120 subjects and was distinct from the first cohort of fewer than 750 subjects. Reading the germline V gene (reference sequence) gives CDR1 WNHNN and CDR2 SYGVQD. V is cut back by 3 bases and J by 0 bases, with 3 bases in the junction unmatched. From the cysteine through the phenylalanine, the CDR3 covers 15 amino acids. This entry keeps only the CDR3 DNA: 45 bases, framed from base 1.

Summary of the overall study and its limitations: The authors suggested that the approach could potentially be extended to other disease states and immunological phenotypes. Across donors, most TCR sequences were observed very rarely, whereas some public TCRs were present in many individuals. Of the cluster scores, about 94% were above 0 in a later analysis, which found that TCRs clustered in the first cohort also tended to co-occur in the approximately 110 validation repertoires. A later analysis lacked HLA typing for the validation cohort, so it scored co-occurrence in that cohort across all 120 or so repertoires. The classifier was reported to diagnose cytomegalovirus status with high specificity and sensitivity in both the original cohort and the validation cohort. A total of fewer than 200 TCR beta chains were listed by the study as associated with cytomegalovirus. In vitro tests confirmed that a few of the cytomegalovirus-associated TCR beta chains recognize cytomegalovirus antigens.

The rearrangement combines TRBV10-1 with TRBJ2-7, with 9 central nucleotides matching TRBD2. This clonotype originated in a man aged 25 to 40 in good health and CMV-seronegative. Input material: PBMCs. The nucleotide sequence reads TGCGCCAGCAGTGACGTGACTAGCGGCTCCTACGAGCAGTACTTC. The resulting protein is CASSDVTSGSYEQYF.